A selection of T cell receptor beta chains follows, all from one sample in a study of regulatory T cells in long-lasting Graves disease. TCRdb re-derived calls from the multiplex PCR reads in MiXCR, one entry per CDR3 protein. Of 500,000 to 700,000 distinct CDR3 sequences in the sample, about 30% were seen once. Sequenced material: peripheral blood mononuclear cells (PBMCs), taken when the disease was refractory, from a patient treated with antithyroid drugs. These receptors were taken from a female donor with Graves disease. Each CDR3 is given with its conserved first and last residue. The order of the fields is clone size, V gene, CDR3 protein. Size is omitted from some rows. Given values are once, few, many or a class for expanded clones.

few	TRBV6-1	CASSRGDRPWETQYF
-	TRBV28	CASSSPGGEQFF
few	TRBV6-1	CASSAGTQGYEQYF
many	TRBV5-5	CASSGGQGTYEQYF
-	TRBV5-1	CASSLAPTGGWDGELFF
few	TRBV12-3/TRBV12-4	CASSLPGGMTEAFF
few	TRBV7-3	CASSLGGVSNYGYTF
many	TRBV6-1	CASSADHLNTEAFF
-	TRBV5-1	CASSLDLAGASYEQYF
-	TRBV12-3/TRBV12-4	CASSTRTKKLFF
-	TRBV7-6	CASSSSGTTYEQYF
many	TRBV12-3/TRBV12-4	CASSRQGASYEQYF
-	TRBV29-1	CSVGGTSNQPQHF
-	TRBV25-1	CASSGETGGPYYEQYF